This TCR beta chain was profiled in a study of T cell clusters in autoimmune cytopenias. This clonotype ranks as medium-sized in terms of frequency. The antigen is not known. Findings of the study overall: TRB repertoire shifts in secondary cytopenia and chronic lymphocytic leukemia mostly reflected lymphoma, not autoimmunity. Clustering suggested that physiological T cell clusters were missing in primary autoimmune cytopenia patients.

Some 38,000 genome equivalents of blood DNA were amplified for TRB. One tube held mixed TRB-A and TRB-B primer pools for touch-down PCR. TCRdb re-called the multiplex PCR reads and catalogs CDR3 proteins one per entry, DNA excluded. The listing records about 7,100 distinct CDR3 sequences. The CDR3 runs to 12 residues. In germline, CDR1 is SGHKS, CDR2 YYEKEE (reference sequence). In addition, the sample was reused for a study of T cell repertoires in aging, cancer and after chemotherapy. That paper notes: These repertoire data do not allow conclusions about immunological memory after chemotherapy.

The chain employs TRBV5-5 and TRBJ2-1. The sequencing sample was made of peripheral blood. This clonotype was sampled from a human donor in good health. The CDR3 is CASSPKWGEQFF.